This T cell receptor beta chain derives from a study of T-cell reconstitution after alpha-beta-depleted transplantation in children. Study conclusions and caveats: At one year after transplant, newly produced T cells mostly accounted for T-cell counts and diversity. Several patients had high TCRbeta diversity at day 60; it came from surviving recipient T cells and thymic progenitors.

This clonotype was seen ten or more times. Antigen: not known. Preparing the TCRbeta library involved the use of unique molecular identifiers. TCRdb reanalysed the PCR reads using MiXCR and keeps one entry per CDR3 protein. This table has almost 500,000 distinct CDR3 sequences, about 10% appearing once. The source material was PBMCs, sampled before TCRalphabeta/CD19-depleted stem cell transplant. This receptor was obtained from a child younger than 10 with inherited bone marrow failure, due to receive a stem cell transplant.

The CDR3 spells CASSIGDSAEAFF. The CDR3 region has the DNA TGCGCCAGCAGCATCGGGGACTCAGCTGAAGCTTTCTTT. This chain connects TRBV5-1 to TRBJ1-1; D might be TRBD1 (5 bases). Germline CDR1 SGHRS, CDR2 YFSETQ. V was trimmed by 4 bases and J by 6 bases, leaving 13 bases between them. The CDR3 is 13 residues long.